The 13 T cell receptor beta chains reported below all come from one sample, sequenced in a study of T-cell memory formation after mild COVID-19. TCRdb re-called the 5' RACE reads with MiXCR, one entry per CDR3 protein. The repertoire consists of roughly 300,000 distinct CDR3 sequences, with approximately 7.6% occurring once and the leading ten covering around a fifth. Sequencing was done on a sample of PBMCs or a T cell subset sorted from them (not recorded which). The receptors stem from a man aged 18 to 30 who had mild COVID-19 (a few samples of this study predate the infection). Cell type and time point are not known.

In its sample, this clonotype was seen a few times. The V and J genes are TRBV28 and TRBJ2-1; TRBD2 is a possible D gene (7 bases). Germline lookup yields CDR1 MDHEN and CDR2 SYDVKM. Trimming removed 4 bases at V and 9 bases at J, with 19 bases between. This CDR3 has 15 amino acids. In nucleotides, the CDR3 is TGTGCCAGCAGTTCAGGCGGGGGCCCCTCTTTTGAGCAGTTCTTC. Protein: CASSSGGGPSFEQFF.

Written as DNA, the CDR3 is TGCAGTGCTAGAGGGCCGCCGATGTTTGAGTATTTT. Translating it yields CSARGPPMFEYF. The J gene is TRBJ2-3, the V gene TRBV20-1; D remains ambiguous. V was shortened by 1 base and J by 13 bases, with 15 bases between the two germline ends. The CDR3 length is 12 residues. The germline CDR1 and CDR2 sequences are DFQATT and SNEGSKA (reference sequence).

This clonotype came up a few times. The chain is built from TRBV4-1 and TRBJ2-7, with TRBD1 identical over 7 bases. Germline V gene lookup returns CDR1 MGHRA and CDR2 YSYEKL. The CDR3 consists of 16 residues. V trimming: 1 base; J trimming: 3 bases; junction bases outside the gene matches: 9. The CDR3 sequence: CASSQVPGTAFYEQYF. CDR3 in DNA: TGCGCCAGCAGCCAAGTTCCCGGGACAGCATTCTACGAGCAGTACTTC.

In its sample, this clonotype was seen many times. V usage is TRBV7-2 and J usage is TRBJ2-2; D is possibly TRBD2 (6 bases). The CDR3 runs to 14 residues. V was cut by 10 bases and J by 0 bases, with 12 bases left in between. Germline values: CDR1 SGHTA, CDR2 FQGNSA. The CDR3 region has the DNA TGTGCCACGGGAGACGGACCGAACACCGGGGAGCTGTTTTTT. Translated: CATGDGPNTGELFF. Variable domain in full (rest from reference TRBV7-2 and TRBJ2-2): GAGVSQSPSNKVTEKGKDVELRCDPISGHTALYWYRQSLGQGLEFLIYFQGNSAPDKSGLPSDRFSAERTGGSVSTLTIQRTQQEDSAVYLCATGDGPNTGELFFGEGSRLTVL.

The sample holds many counts of this clonotype. V gene TRBV12-3 or TRBV12-4 combines with J gene TRBJ2-2, with 8 bases aligning to TRBD1. This CDR3 is built from 15 residues. The J segment lost 3 bases and the V segment lost 5 bases, leaving 5 bases of the junction unmatched. CDR3 residues: CASSPGQVYTGELFF. In nucleotides, the CDR3 is TGTGCCAGCAGTCCGGGACAGGTTTACACCGGGGAGCTGTTTTTT.

The rearrangement uses TRBV4-1 and TRBJ1-5; unclear D gene. Germline assignment: CDR1 MGHRA and CDR2 YSYEKL. V was shortened by 4 bases and J by 0 bases, with 16 bases between the two germline ends. The CDR3 sequence is 17 residues long. The CDR3 region has the DNA TGCGCCAGCAGCCCTCGGGCAAGGCAATCTAGCAATCAGCCCCAGCATTTT. Translation gives CASSPRARQSSNQPQHF.

This clonotype appeared many times. The chain joins TRBV10-3 to TRBJ2-3, with 7 bases aligning to TRBD2. Germline V gives CDR1 ENHRY, CDR2 SYGVKD. With 0 bases clipped from V and 3 bases from J, the junction kept 3 bases outside the gene matches. CDR3 size: 15 residues. CDR3: CAISESGGGTDTQYF. The CDR3 DNA reads TGTGCCATCAGTGAGTCCGGCGGGGGTACAGATACGCAGTATTTT.

This clonotype was seen at least ten times. The chain recombines TRBV5-1 with TRBJ1-6; 7 bases agree with TRBD1. Trimming at V came to 5 bases and at J to 2 bases, leaving 7 bases not matched to a gene. This CDR3 comprises 16 residues. CDR1 is SGHRS, CDR2 YFSETQ, per germline. CDR3 coding DNA: TGCGCCAGCAGGCCGAGGGACAGCGCCTATAATTCACCCCTCCACTTT. Its protein product is CASRPRDSAYNSPLHF.

This clonotype turned up a few times. V usage is TRBV7-8 and J usage is TRBJ2-3; D remains ambiguous. V was pared by 7 bases and J by 4 bases, with 12 bases between. The CDR3 spans 13 residues. CDR1 is SGHVS and CDR2 is FQNEAQ in the germline V gene. CDR3 loop: CASTGRAPDTQYF. The CDR3 nucleotides read TGTGCCAGCACCGGACGAGCACCAGATACGCAGTATTTT.

The chain joins TRBV4-3 to TRBJ1-2; TRBD1 matches at 7 bases. V was clipped by 3 bases and J by 2 bases; unmatched bases: 6. The germline V gene has CDR1 LGHNA and CDR2 YSLEER. This CDR3 has 15 residues. This CDR3 is CASSQATTGNYGYTF. CDR3 bases: TGCGCCAGCAGCCAGGCAACGACAGGGAACTATGGCTACACCTTC.

This clonotype showed up many times. The V gene is TRBV7-8, the J gene TRBJ2-1; D perhaps matches TRBD2 (5 bases). The CDR3 spans 13 residues. Germline V gene sequence: CDR1 SGHVS, CDR2 FQNEAQ. V was pared by 1 base and J by 10 bases, with 11 bases between. DNA for the CDR3: TGTGCCAGCAGCTTAGGGCCCCGAGGGGAGCAGTTCTTC. Its translation: CASSLGPRGEQFF.

The sample holds many counts of this clonotype. V and J are TRBV4-1 and TRBJ2-3; D tentatively reads TRBD1 or TRBD2 (5 bases each). Deletions cut 0 bases from V and 4 bases from J, with 8 bases between. The germline CDR1 and CDR2 sequences are MGHRA and YSYEKL. The CDR3 has 14 amino acids. The CDR3 protein is CASSQDLGADTQYF. CDR3 DNA: TGCGCCAGCAGCCAAGATCTGGGGGCAGATACGCAGTATTTT.

The rearrangement links TRBV9 to TRBJ2-7; 7 bases line up with TRBD2. CDR1 SGDLS and CDR2 YYNGEE come from the germline V gene. CDR3 size: 15 residues. After removal of 7 bases from V and 5 bases from J, the junction contained 15 bases not matched to a gene. The CDR3 DNA reads TGTGCCAGCTCTCGCGGGGAGGGGATAACCCACGAGCAGTACTTC. This gives the protein CASSRGEGITHEQYF. Looking up the rest from reference TRBV9 and TRBJ2-7 gives the full variable domain: DSGVTQTPKHLITATGQRVTLRCSPRSGDLSVYWYQQSLDQGLQFLIQYYNGEERAKGNILERFSAQQFPDLHSELNLSSLELGDSALYFCASSRGEGITHEQYFGPGTRLTVT.